This record covers a single T cell receptor beta chain. Its target is not known. This sample is part of a study of naive and memory T cell subsets. Germline values: CDR1 SGHVS, CDR2 FQNEAQ. V lost 2 bases to trimming and J lost 11 bases; unmatched junction nucleotides: 14. The CDR3 extends over 16 amino acids. Study-wide results and caveats: TCR counts from RNA may reflect activation-linked expression changes. Over 95% of naive TCR sequences appeared only once after error correction, unlike memory subsets.

The beta constant-region primer was an equimolar mix of two oligonucleotides covering TRBC1 and TRBC2. Four rounds of PCR amplified the ligated cDNA using nested alpha and beta constant-region primers plus SP2. In TCRdb, the UMI-ligation and nested PCR reads were re-called with MiXCR into one record per CDR3 protein. The sample has over 100,000 distinct CDR3 sequences, just over 35% seen once; the top ten hold 0.75% to 1%. After the first PCR, alpha and beta chain libraries were processed separately. This chain links TRBV7-8 with TRBJ1-3; TRBD1 matches at 8 bases. The source is a human donor in good health. Sequencing was done on a sample of central memory CD4+ T cells from blood. The CDR3 sequence is CASSLRLGQGAKAIYF. The CDR3 DNA reads as TGTGCCAGCAGCTTACGATTGGGCCAGGGGGCTAAAGCCATATATTTT.